This T cell receptor (beta chain) was sequenced during a study of control samples from healthy donors and cancer patients. This CDR3 contains 13 residues. Germline CDR1 and CDR2: LGHDT and YNNKEL (reference sequence). V was shortened by 2 bases and J by 4 bases, with 8 bases between the two germline ends. The protocol was immunoSEQ multiplex PCR, while the TCRdb copy is restricted to in-frame clones and leaves out a portion. The sample includes about 110,000 clones, 90% seen only once; the top ten take roughly 4.5%. This TCR came from a human donor in good health. The donor label of this sample is uncertain. The rearrangement uses TRBV3-1 (or the pseudogene TRBV3-2) and TRBJ1-2; D call uncertain. Source material: blood. The CDR3 bases are TGTGCCAGCAGCCAACAAACCTCCTATGGCTACACCTTC. Encoded protein: CASSQQTSYGYTF.